The 2 T cell receptor beta chains in this list originate from one sample, sequenced in a study of beta chain features in type 1 diabetes. The isolated RNA, all of it, was reverse transcribed, so expressed TCRB transcripts were what got sequenced. TCRdb's table, derived via immunoSEQ multiplex PCR, lists solely in-frame clones and lacks some. The data show some 150,000 clones, with 8.5% to 12% seen just once and around 1.4% held by the top ten. The sequencing sample was made of naive CD4+ T cells from blood. These receptors originate from a man aged 18 to 30 in good health.

A few counts support this clone. The chain joins TRBV19 to TRBJ1-6; 9 positions agree with TRBD1. V trimming: 8 bases; J trimming: 8 bases; junction bases outside the gene matches: 7. Germline V gives CDR1 LNHDA, CDR2 SQIVND (reference sequence). The CDR3 totals 14 residues. CDR3: CASQTQGAYSPLHF. The DNA of the CDR3 is TGTGCCAGTCAGACACAGGGGGCGTATTCACCCCTCCACTTT.

The chain is built from TRBV6-5 and TRBJ2-7, with TRBD2 as a possible D gene (6 bases). In germline, CDR1 is MNHEY, CDR2 SVGAGI. The CDR3 is 15 amino acids. V lost 2 bases, J lost 0 bases, and 11 bases lay in between. In nucleotides, the CDR3 is TGTGCCAGCAGTTACGCCGGGAGAAGCTCCTACGAGCAGTACTTC. Its protein is CASSYAGRSSYEQYF.